These 20 T cell receptor beta chains came from one sample sequenced in a study of T cells in Graves' hyperthyroidism and ophthalmopathy. There were TCR beta CDR3 regions amplified from RNA transcripts. First-round RT-PCR of the TCR CDR3 relied on the HTBI primer set. TCRdb reanalysed the multiplex PCR reads using MiXCR and keeps one entry per CDR3 protein. The sample yields some 760,000 distinct CDR3 sequences, 14% seen once. The sequenced sample consisted of blood. The source is a woman in her late teens or twenties with Graves' hyperthyroidism.

This clonotype was seen repeatedly, ten times or more. The chain carries TRBV12-3 or TRBV12-4 and TRBJ1-1; D possibly corresponds to TRBD1 (5 bases). V was trimmed by 4 bases and J by 10 bases, leaving 13 bases between them. The CDR3 has 12 residues. CDR3 loop: CASSSGLRGAFF. CDR3 nucleotides: TGTGCCAGCAGTTCCGGACTGAGGGGAGCTTTCTTT.

Many counts were recorded for this clonotype. This chain uses TRBV6-5 with TRBJ1-2; no reliable D call. With 2 bases removed from V and 6 bases from J, the gap between germline ends came to 10 bases. This CDR3 is 13 amino acids long. CDR1 and CDR2 (germline): MNHEY, SVGAGI. CDR3 protein: CASSYLGNDGYTF. In DNA form, the CDR3 reads TGTGCCAGCAGTTACCTGGGGAATGATGGCTACACCTTC.

The chain combines TRBV4-1 with TRBJ2-2; 7 bases match TRBD2. This CDR3 comprises 15 residues. Per germline, CDR1 MGHRA and CDR2 YSYEKL. V gave up 4 bases and J gave up 1 base; unmatched junction bases: 3. The CDR3 sequence: CASSRPGGNTGELFF. CDR3 nucleotide sequence: TGCGCCAGCAGCCGCCCGGGGGGGAACACCGGGGAGCTGTTTTTT.

The chain uses TRBV29-1 and TRBJ2-3; D possibly corresponds to TRBD1 (5 bases). The CDR3 spans 14 residues. The V gene's germline CDR1 is SQVTM and CDR2 ANQGSEA. V was shortened by 4 bases and J by 0 bases, with 11 bases between the two germline ends. This CDR3 reads CSVASGSSTDTQYF. The CDR3, as DNA: TGCAGCGTTGCATCAGGGTCTAGCACAGATACGCAGTATTTT.

This clonotype occurred a few times. The CDR3 sequence: CASSQGSFYGYTF. For the CDR3, the DNA is TGCGCCAGCAGCCAAGGTAGCTTCTATGGCTACACCTTC. The V call is TRBV4-3, the J call TRBJ1-2; D is undetermined. CDR1 is LGHNA and CDR2 is YSLEER in the germline V gene. CDR3 size: 13 residues. Trimming removed 1 base from V and 4 bases from J, with 7 bases in between.

This clonotype has at least ten counts. V is TRBV30 and J is TRBJ2-1; no clear D gene. CDR1 GTSNPN and CDR2 SVGIG come from the germline V gene (reference sequence). Trimming removed 1 base from V and 6 bases from J, with 7 bases in between. CDR3 length equals 12 residues. CDR3: CAWSGLVNEQFF. CDR3 DNA sequence: TGTGCCTGGAGTGGGTTAGTCAATGAGCAGTTCTTC.

This clonotype was seen many times. Here the CDR3 reads CASSQGARRSTDTQYF. The CDR3 DNA reads as TGTGCCAGCAGCCAAGGCGCGCGGAGAAGCACAGATACGCAGTATTTT. This chain joins TRBV3-1 and TRBJ2-3; D is unresolved. The CDR3 is 16 amino acids. Germline V gives CDR1 LGHDT, CDR2 YNNKEL (reference sequence). The V end lost 1 base, the J end lost 0 bases, and 11 bases lay between the germline ends.

This clonotype was seen a few times. The rearrangement uses TRBV7-9 and TRBJ2-7; 8 bases fit TRBD2. Germline V lookup: CDR1 SEHNR, CDR2 FQNEAQ (reference sequence). This CDR3 is 18 amino acids long. The junction had 18 bases not matched to a gene; V was cut back by 2 bases and J by 6 bases. The CDR3 reads CASSLKGRTSGPASEQYF. CDR3 DNA: TGTGCCAGCAGCTTAAAAGGGAGAACTAGCGGACCCGCGAGCGAGCAGTACTTC.

As concerns this clonotype: The junction departs from the called germline gene at one end, perhaps through a read error. The rearrangement uses TRBV29-1 and TRBJ2-5, with D perhaps matching TRBD1 (6 bases). CDR3 length equals 15 residues. Germline V gives CDR1 SQVTM, CDR2 ANQGSEA. The CDR3 region has the DNA TGCGGCGTTGAACTGCGAGGACAGCTACAAGAGACCCAGTACTTC. Its protein is CGVELRGQLQETQYF.

Ten or more counts support this clonotype. The chain links TRBV20-1 to TRBJ2-1; D could derive from TRBD1 or TRBD2 (5 bases each). V lost 3 bases to trimming and J lost 2 bases, with 11 bases between them. The CDR3 loop spans 14 amino acids. Per germline, CDR1 DFQATT and CDR2 SNEGSKA (reference sequence). In DNA, the CDR3 is TGCAGTGCTAGTGGGGACGGCACCTACAATGAGCAGTTCTTC. Translated, it gives CSASGDGTYNEQFF.

This chain connects TRBV7-2 to TRBJ2-1, with TRBD2 identical over 9 bases. The length of the CDR3 is 15 residues. The germline V gene has CDR1 SGHTA and CDR2 FQGNSA. V shed 6 bases and J 9 bases; nucleotides not matched to a gene: 12. DNA of the CDR3: TGTGCCAGCAGTTACCTAGGACTAGCGTCACCTGAGCAGTTCTTC. This encodes CASSYLGLASPEQFF.

This clonotype showed up many times. This chain joins TRBV20-1 and TRBJ1-1; possibly TRBD1 for D (5 bases). The germline gives CDR1 DFQATT, CDR2 SNEGSKA (reference sequence). V lost 1 base and J lost 11, with 23 bases in between. The CDR3 is 15 amino acids. DNA for the CDR3: TGCAGTGCTAGAGTCCCCCGACAGACCACCGCGCGGGCTTTCTTT. It is translated as CSARVPRQTTARAFF.

Ten or more counts support this clonotype. The chain carries TRBV5-1 and TRBJ1-2, with D uncertain. V lost 0 bases and J lost 4, with 13 bases in between. The CDR3 is 15 residues long. Germline V gene data show CDR1 as SGHRS and CDR2 as YFSETQ. The chain's CDR3 is CASSLDSPPLYGYTF. CDR3 DNA sequence: TGCGCCAGCAGCTTGGACAGCCCACCACTCTATGGCTACACCTTC.

The chain carries TRBV14 and TRBJ2-6; 8 bases are shared with TRBD1. The CDR3 extends over 17 amino acids. V gave up 5 bases and J gave up 2 bases; unmatched junction bases: 8. Germline V CDR1 and CDR2: SGHDN, FVKESK. The CDR3 here is CASSSTGDWTGANVLTF. The DNA of the CDR3 is TGTGCCAGCAGCTCGACAGGGGACTGGACTGGGGCCAACGTCCTGACTTTC.

In this sample, this clonotype turned up many times. V is TRBV30 and J is TRBJ1-2; no firm D call. The CDR3 runs 10 residues. Germline CDR1 GTSNPN, CDR2 SVGIG (reference sequence). Deletions cut 7 bases from V and 7 bases from J, with 10 bases between. The CDR3 sequence: CASKTGGYTF. The CDR3 DNA sequence: TGTGCCTCCAAAACCGGTGGCTACACCTTC.

This clonotype was found many times. This sequence joins TRBV27 and TRBJ2-7; TRBD1 aligns across 7 bases. The germline gives CDR1 MNHEY, CDR2 SMNVEV (reference sequence). The CDR3 contains 15 residues. J lost 6 bases, V lost 2 bases, and 10 bases had no gene match. The CDR3, as DNA: TGTGCCAGCAGTTTAGGCCGAGACAGGGTACGCGAGCAGTACTTC. Translating gives CASSLGRDRVREQYF.

This clonotype was seen only a few times. This rearrangement joins TRBV30 to TRBJ2-1, with D hard to call. Germline V gene sequence: CDR1 GTSNPN, CDR2 SVGIG (reference sequence). V lost 1 base, J lost 9 bases, and 7 bases lay in between. The CDR3 is 11 amino acids. The CDR3 region is CAWSEVSEQFF. Written as DNA, the CDR3 is TGTGCCTGGAGTGAAGTGTCTGAGCAGTTCTTC.

The V gene is TRBV20-1, the J gene TRBJ2-7, with D maybe TRBD2 (6 bases). The end of the DNA fits TRBJ2-1 better, so the J call may be wrong. Germline CDR1 is DFQATT and CDR2 is SNEGSKA (reference sequence). This CDR3 contains 18 residues. The CDR3 loop is CSAPRPGAGVLRAYEQFF. DNA of the CDR3: TGCAGTGCTCCTAGACCGGGAGCCGGGGTTCTGAGGGCCTACGAGCAGTTCTTC.

This clonotype was seen at least ten times. V gene TRBV2 combines with J gene TRBJ2-1; TRBD2 is a possible D gene (7 bases). Germline V gene sequence: CDR1 SNHLY, CDR2 FYNNEI. Trimming pared 1 base from V and 0 bases from J, leaving 16 bases between. The CDR3 consists of 18 residues. In DNA, the CDR3 is TGTGCCAGCAGTGAAGGGTGGGGGGGCCTGAGCTCCTACAATGAGCAGTTCTTC. Translation: CASSEGWGGLSSYNEQFF.

This clonotype came up a few times. V gene TRBV28 combines with J gene TRBJ2-1; D uncertain. The CDR3 has 16 amino acids. Deletions cut 5 bases from V and 5 bases from J, with 19 bases between. Germline V gene sequence: CDR1 MDHEN, CDR2 SYDVKM. The CDR3 loop reads CASSDSLGTIHNEQFF. The CDR3 region has the DNA TGTGCCAGCAGTGATTCGCTTGGAACGATTCACAATGAGCAGTTCTTC.